Listed below are T cell receptor beta chains from one sample, sequenced in a study of blood T cell repertoires in COVID-19. TCRdb's copy holds only in-frame clones and misses some; the assay was immunoSEQ multiplex PCR. The repertoire includes some 110,000 clones, about nine tenths of them detected once, and 1.8% sits in the top ten. Sequencing input: peripheral blood. Receptors were obtained from a human donor with active COVID-19. The donor label of this sample is uncertain. The CDR3 runs from the conserved cysteine through the conserved F or W. A D gene is named only where the DNA matches it firmly. The size entry is marked missing in some rows and otherwise reads once, few, many or a size class.

D	size	V	J	length	CDR3	DNA
TRBD2	few	TRBV2	TRBJ2-7	17	CASTPEGTSGYSYEQYF	TGTGCGAGCACTCCCGAGGGGACTAGCGGGTACTCCTACGAGCAGTACTTC
TRBD1	.	TRBV19	TRBJ2-7	14	CASSFALRGYEQYF	TGTGCCAGTAGTTTTGCCCTCAGGGGGTACGAGCAGTACTTC
.	.	TRBV15	TRBJ1-2	14	CATSRDLWTDGYTF	TGTGCCACCAGCAGAGATCTTTGGACAGATGGCTACACCTTC
.	.	TRBV6-2/TRBV6-3	TRBJ2-3	13	CASSSHPRDTQYF	TGTGCCAGCAGTTCACACCCGCGGGATACGCAGTATTTT
.	.	TRBV4-2	TRBJ2-7	11	CASSQGSEQYF	TGTGCCAGCAGCCAAGGGAGCGAGCAGTACTTC
.	.	TRBV3-1/TRBV3-2	TRBJ1-5	17	CASSQSLPNRNNQPQHF	TGTGCCAGCAGCCAGTCATTACCTAACAGGAACAATCAGCCCCAGCATTTT
.	.	TRBV28	TRBJ1-2	15	CASAAPQGFSYGYTF	TGTGCCAGTGCAGCCCCTCAGGGATTTTCCTATGGCTACACCTTC
.	.	TRBV10-3	TRBJ1-6	17	CAISGDRQGNYNSPLHF	TGTGCCATCAGTGGAGACAGGCAAGGGAACTATAATTCACCCCTCCACTTT
TRBD2	.	TRBV9	TRBJ2-1	18	CASSATSKTSGENNEQFF	TGTGCCAGCAGCGCGACGAGTAAGACTAGCGGGGAAAACAATGAGCAGTTCTTC
TRBD1	.	TRBV7-8	TRBJ2-7	14	CASSLSGTGYEQYF	TGTGCCAGCAGCTTATCCGGGACAGGCTACGAGCAGTACTTC